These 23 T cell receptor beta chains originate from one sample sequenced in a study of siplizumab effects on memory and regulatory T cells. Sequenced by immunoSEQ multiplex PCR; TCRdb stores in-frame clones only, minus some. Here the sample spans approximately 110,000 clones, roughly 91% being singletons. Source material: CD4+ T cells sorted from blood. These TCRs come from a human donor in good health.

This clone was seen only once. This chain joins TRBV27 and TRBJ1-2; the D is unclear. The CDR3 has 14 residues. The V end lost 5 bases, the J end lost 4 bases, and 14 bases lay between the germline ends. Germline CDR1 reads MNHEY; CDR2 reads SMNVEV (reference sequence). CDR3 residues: CASSQTGWLYGYTF. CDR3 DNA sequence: TGTGCCAGCAGTCAGACGGGATGGCTCTATGGCTACACCTTC.

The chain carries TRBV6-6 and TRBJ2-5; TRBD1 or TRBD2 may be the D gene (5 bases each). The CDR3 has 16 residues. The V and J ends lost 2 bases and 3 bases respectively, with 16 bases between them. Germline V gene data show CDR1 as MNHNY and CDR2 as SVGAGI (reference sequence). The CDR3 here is CASSYTPGTRKETQYF. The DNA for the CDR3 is TGTGCCAGCAGTTACACCCCGGGGACCCGAAAAGAGACCCAGTACTTC.

CDR3 region: CASSQEAGSDYGYTF. The CDR3 nucleotides are TGTGCCAGCAGCCAAGAAGCGGGGTCGGACTATGGCTACACCTTC. The chain combines TRBV4-2 with TRBJ1-2; no firm D call. The CDR3 is made up of 15 amino acids. Germline values: CDR1 LGHNA, CDR2 YNFKEQ. Trimming removed 0 bases at V and 3 bases at J, with 11 bases between.

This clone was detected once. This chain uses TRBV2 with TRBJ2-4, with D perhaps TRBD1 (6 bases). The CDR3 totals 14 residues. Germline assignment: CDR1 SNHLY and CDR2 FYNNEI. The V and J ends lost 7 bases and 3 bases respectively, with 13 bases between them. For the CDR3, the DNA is TGTGCCAGCAAGACGGACAGAAACAAAAACATTCAGTACTTC. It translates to CASKTDRNKNIQYF.

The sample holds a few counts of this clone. Here the CDR3 DNA reads TGTGCCAGCTCACCAATCAACACTGAAGCTTTCTTT. This sequence encodes CASSPINTEAFF. The chain uses TRBV18 and TRBJ1-1; no clear D. CDR3 size: 12 residues. Per the germline V gene, CDR1 is KGHSH and CDR2 is LQKENI. Trimming removed 2 bases from V and 2 bases from J, with 3 bases in between.

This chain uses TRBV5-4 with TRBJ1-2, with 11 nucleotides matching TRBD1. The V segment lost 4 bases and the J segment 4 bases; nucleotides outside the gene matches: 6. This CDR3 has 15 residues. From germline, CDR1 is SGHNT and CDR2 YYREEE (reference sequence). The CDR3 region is CASSAGQGEAYGYTF. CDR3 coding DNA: TGTGCCAGCAGCGCGGGACAGGGGGAAGCCTATGGCTACACCTTC. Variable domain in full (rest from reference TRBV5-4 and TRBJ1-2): ETGVTQSPTHLIKTRGQQVTLRCSSQSGHNTVSWYQQALGQGPQFIFQYYREEENGRGNFPPRFSGLQFPNYSSELNVNALELDDSALYLCASSAGQGEAYGYTFGSGTRLTVV.

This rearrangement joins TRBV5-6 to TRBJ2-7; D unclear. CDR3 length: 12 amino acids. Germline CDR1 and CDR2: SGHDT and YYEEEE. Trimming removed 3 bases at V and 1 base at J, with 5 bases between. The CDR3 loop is CASSSRSYEQYF. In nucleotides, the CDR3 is TGTGCCAGCAGCTCCCGATCCTACGAGCAGTACTTC. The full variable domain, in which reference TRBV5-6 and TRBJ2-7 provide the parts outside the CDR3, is DAGVTQSPTHLIKTRGQQVTLRCSPKSGHDTVSWYQQALGQGPQFIFQYYEEEERQRGNFPDRFSGHQFPNYSSELNVNALLLGDSALYLCASSSRSYEQYFGPGTRLTVT.

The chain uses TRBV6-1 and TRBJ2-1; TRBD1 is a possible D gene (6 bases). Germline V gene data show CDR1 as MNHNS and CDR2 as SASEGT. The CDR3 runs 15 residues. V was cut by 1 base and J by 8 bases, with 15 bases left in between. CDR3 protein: CASSEEAGALYEQFF. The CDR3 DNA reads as TGTGCCAGCAGTGAAGAGGCAGGGGCGCTCTATGAGCAGTTCTTC.

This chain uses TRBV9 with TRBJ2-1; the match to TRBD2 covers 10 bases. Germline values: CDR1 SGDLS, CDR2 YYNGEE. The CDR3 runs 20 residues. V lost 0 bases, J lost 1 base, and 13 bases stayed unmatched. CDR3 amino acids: CASSVDPSGSSLGSYNEQFF. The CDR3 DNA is TGTGCCAGCAGCGTAGATCCTAGCGGGAGCTCCCTGGGGTCCTACAATGAGCAGTTCTTC.

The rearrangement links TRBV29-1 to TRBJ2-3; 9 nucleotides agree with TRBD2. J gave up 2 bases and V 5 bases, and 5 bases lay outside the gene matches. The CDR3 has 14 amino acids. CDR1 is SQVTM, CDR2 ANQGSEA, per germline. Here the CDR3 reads CSVLLAGNTDTQYF. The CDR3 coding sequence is TGCAGCGTTCTGCTAGCGGGGAACACAGATACGCAGTATTTT.

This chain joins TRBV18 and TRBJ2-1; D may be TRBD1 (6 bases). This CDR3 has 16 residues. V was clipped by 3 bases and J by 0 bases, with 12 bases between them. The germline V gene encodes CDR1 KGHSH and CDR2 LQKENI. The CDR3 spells CASSPYRVTSYNEQFF. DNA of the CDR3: TGTGCCAGCTCACCTTACAGGGTTACCTCCTACAATGAGCAGTTCTTC.

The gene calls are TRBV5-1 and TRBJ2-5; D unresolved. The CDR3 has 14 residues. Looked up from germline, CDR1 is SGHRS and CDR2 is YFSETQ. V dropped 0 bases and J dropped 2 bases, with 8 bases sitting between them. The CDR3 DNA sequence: TGCGCCAGCAGCTTGGCCCCGGCGCAAGAGACCCAGTACTTC. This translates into CASSLAPAQETQYF.

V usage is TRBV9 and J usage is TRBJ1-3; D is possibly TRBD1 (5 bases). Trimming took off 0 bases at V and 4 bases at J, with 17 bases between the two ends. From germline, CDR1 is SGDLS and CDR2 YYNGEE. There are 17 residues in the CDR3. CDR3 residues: CASSVGLTGLTGNTIYF. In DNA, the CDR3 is TGTGCCAGCAGCGTAGGGTTAACAGGACTCACCGGAAACACCATATATTTT.

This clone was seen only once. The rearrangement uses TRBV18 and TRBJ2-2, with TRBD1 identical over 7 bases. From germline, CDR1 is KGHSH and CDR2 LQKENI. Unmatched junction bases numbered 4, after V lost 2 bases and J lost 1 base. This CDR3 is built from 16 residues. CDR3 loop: CASSPSPGGNTGELFF. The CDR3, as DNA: TGTGCCAGCTCACCAAGTCCAGGGGGGAACACCGGGGAGCTGTTTTTT.

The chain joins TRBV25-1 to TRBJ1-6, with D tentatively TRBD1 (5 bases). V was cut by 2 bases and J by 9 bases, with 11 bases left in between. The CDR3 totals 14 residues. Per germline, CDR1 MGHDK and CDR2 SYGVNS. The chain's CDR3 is CASSEPGQSSPLHF. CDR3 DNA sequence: TGTGCCAGCAGTGAACCCGGACAAAGTTCACCCCTCCACTTT.

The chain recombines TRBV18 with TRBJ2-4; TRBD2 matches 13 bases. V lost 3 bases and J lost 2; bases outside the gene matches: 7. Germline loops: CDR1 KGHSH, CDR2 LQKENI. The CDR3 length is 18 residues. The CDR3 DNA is TGTGCCAGCTCACCTCTAGGACTAGCGGGAGTCACCAAAAACATTCAGTACTTC. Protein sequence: CASSPLGLAGVTKNIQYF. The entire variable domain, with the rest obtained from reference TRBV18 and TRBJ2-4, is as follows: NAGVMQNPRHLVRRRGQEARLRCSPMKGHSHVYWYRQLPEEGLKFMVYLQKENIIDESGMPKERFSAEFPKEGPSILRIQQVVRGDSAAYFCASSPLGLAGVTKNIQYFGAGTRLSVL.

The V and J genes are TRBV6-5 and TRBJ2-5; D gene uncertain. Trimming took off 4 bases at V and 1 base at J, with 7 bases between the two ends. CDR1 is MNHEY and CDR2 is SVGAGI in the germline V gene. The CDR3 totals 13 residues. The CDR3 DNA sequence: TGTGCCAGCAGTTCCAGGATCCAAGAGACCCAGTACTTC. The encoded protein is CASSSRIQETQYF.

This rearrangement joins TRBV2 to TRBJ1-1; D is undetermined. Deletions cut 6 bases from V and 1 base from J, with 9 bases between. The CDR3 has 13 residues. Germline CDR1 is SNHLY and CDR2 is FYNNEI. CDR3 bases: TGTGCCAGCAGGCGGGCGGAGAACACTGAAGCTTTCTTT. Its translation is CASRRAENTEAFF.

CDR3 protein: CASSDVFGYTF. CDR3 DNA: TGTGCCAGCAGTGATGTTTTCGGCTACACCTTC. This sequence joins TRBV6-1 and TRBJ1-2; no reliable D call. This CDR3 has 11 amino acids. V lost 3 bases, J lost 8 bases, and 7 bases lay in between. The germline V gene has CDR1 MNHNS and CDR2 SASEGT.

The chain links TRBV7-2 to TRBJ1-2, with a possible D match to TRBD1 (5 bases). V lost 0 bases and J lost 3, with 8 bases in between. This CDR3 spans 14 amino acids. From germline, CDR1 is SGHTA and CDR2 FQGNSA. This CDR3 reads CASSLAFRDYGYTF. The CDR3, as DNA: TGTGCCAGCAGCTTAGCCTTCAGGGACTATGGCTACACCTTC. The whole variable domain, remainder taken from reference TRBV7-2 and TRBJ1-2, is GAGVSQSPSNKVTEKGKDVELRCDPISGHTALYWYRQSLGQGLEFLIYFQGNSAPDKSGLPSDRFSAERTGGSVSTLTIQRTQQEDSAVYLCASSLAFRDYGYTFGSGTRLTVV.

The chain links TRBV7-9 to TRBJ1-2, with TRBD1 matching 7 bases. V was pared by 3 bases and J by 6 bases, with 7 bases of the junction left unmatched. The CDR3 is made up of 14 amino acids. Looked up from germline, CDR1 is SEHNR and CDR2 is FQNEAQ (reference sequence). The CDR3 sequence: CASSFEGASDGYTF. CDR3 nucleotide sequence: TGTGCCAGCAGCTTCGAGGGGGCGAGTGATGGCTACACCTTC.

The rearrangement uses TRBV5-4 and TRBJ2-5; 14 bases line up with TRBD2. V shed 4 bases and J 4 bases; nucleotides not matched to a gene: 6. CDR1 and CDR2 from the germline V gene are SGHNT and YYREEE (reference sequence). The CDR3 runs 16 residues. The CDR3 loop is CASSPPGLAGAETQYF. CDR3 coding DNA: TGTGCCAGCAGCCCACCGGGACTAGCGGGGGCAGAGACCCAGTACTTC.

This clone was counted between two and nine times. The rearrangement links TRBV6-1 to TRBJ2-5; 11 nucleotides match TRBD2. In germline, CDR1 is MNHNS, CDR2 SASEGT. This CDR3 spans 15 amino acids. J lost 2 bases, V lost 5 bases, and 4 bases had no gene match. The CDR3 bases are TGTGCCAGCAGTCTTAGCGGGGGGGGGCAAGAGACCCAGTACTTC. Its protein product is CASSLSGGGQETQYF.